Only a few counts were recorded for the clone carrying this T cell receptor beta chain. The memory fraction was CD4+CD45RO+CD25- cells. After constant-region reverse-primer amplification, full-length variable regions underwent semi-nested PCR with Nested Universal Primer A. TCRdb used MiXCR to reprocess the 5' RACE reads, holding one entry per CDR3 protein. The sample includes about 40,000 distinct CDR3 sequences, approximately 30% of them seen just once. The CDR3 spans 16 residues. Trimming left V 1 base short and J 0 bases short, with 13 bases between. The germline V gene encodes CDR1 MGHRA and CDR2 YSYEKL.

The chain carries TRBV4-1 and TRBJ2-7; unclear D gene. Sequenced input: tumor-infiltrating memory CD4+ T cells sorted from the breast tumor. Subset noted: memory CD4+ T cells, CD4+CD45RO+CD25-. This clonotype was sampled from a female donor with breast cancer. This chain's CDR3 is CASSQGSPVPSYEQYF. CDR3 bases: TGCGCCAGCAGCCAAGGTAGCCCAGTTCCCTCCTACGAGCAGTACTTC.